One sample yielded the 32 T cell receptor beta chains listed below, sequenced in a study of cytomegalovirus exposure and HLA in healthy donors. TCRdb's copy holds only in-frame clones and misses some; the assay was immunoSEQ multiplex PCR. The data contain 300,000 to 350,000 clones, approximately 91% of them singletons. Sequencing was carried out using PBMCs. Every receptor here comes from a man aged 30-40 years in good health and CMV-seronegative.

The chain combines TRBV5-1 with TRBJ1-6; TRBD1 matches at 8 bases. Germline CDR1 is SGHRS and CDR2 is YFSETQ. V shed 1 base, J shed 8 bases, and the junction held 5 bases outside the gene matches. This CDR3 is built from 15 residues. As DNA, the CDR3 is TGCGCCAGCAGCTTGTCCACAGGGGGTTATTCACCCCTCCACTTT. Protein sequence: CASSLSTGGYSPLHF.

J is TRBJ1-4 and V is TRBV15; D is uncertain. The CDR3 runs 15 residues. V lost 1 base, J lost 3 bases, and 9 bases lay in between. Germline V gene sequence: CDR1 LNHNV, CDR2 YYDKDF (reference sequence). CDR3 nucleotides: TGTGCCACCAGCAGAGTTCTGGCCTCTAATGAAAAACTGTTTTTT. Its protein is CATSRVLASNEKLFF.

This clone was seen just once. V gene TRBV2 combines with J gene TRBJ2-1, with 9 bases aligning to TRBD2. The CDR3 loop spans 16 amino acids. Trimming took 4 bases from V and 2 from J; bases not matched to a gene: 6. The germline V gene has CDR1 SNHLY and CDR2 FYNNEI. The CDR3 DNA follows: TGTGCCAGCAGTGGAGAAATAGCGGGGGCCTACAATGAGCAGTTCTTC. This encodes CASSGEIAGAYNEQFF.

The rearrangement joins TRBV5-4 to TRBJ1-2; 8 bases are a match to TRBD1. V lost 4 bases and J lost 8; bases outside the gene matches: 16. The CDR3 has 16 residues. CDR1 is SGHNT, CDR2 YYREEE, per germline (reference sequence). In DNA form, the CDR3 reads TGTGCCAGCAGCCCAAGGGGACAGGTCCTATTCTACGGCTACACCTTC. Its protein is CASSPRGQVLFYGYTF.

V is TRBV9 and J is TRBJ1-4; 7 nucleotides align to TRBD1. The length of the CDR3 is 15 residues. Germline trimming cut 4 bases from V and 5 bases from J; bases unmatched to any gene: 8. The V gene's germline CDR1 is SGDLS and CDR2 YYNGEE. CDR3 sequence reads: CASSPRQGQNEKLFF. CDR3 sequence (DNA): TGTGCCAGCAGCCCGAGACAGGGTCAGAATGAAAAACTGTTTTTT.

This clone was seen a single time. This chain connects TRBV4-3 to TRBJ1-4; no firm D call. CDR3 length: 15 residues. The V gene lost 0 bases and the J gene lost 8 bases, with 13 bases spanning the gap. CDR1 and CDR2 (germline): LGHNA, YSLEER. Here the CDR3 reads CASSQEPRVREKLFF. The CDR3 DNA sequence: TGCGCCAGCAGCCAAGAACCCCGGGTACGAGAAAAACTGTTTTTT.

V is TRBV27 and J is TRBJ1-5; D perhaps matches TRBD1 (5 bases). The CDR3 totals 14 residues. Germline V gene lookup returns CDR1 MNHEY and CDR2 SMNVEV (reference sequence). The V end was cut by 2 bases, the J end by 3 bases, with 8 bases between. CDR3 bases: TGTGCCAGCAGTTTAAGGGGATACAATCAGCCCCAGCATTTT. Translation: CASSLRGYNQPQHF.

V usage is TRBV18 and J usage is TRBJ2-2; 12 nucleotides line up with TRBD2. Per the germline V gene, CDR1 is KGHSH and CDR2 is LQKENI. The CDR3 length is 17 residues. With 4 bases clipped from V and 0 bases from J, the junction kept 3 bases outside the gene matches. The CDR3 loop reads CASSRLAGAANTGELFF. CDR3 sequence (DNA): TGTGCCAGCTCACGACTAGCGGGGGCCGCGAACACCGGGGAGCTGTTTTTT.

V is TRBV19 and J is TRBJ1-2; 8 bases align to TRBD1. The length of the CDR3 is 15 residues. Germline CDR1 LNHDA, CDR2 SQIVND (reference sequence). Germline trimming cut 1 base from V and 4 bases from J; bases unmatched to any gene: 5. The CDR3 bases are TGTGCCAGTAGTATAGGGCCAGGGGGCGCCTATGGCTACACCTTC. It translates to CASSIGPGGAYGYTF.

The CDR3 sequence is CASSLEASTNEKLFF. The DNA of the CDR3 is TGTGCCAGCAGCTTGGAGGCATCAACTAATGAAAAACTGTTTTTT. The chain joins TRBV7-9 to TRBJ1-4; D uncertain. Per germline, CDR1 SEHNR and CDR2 FQNEAQ (reference sequence). V shed 3 bases and J shed 0 bases, with 8 bases lying between them. The CDR3 totals 15 residues.

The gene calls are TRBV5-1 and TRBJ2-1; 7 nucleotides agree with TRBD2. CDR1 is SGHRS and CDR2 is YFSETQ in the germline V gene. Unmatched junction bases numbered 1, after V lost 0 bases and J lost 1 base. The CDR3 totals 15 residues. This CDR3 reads CASSLELASYNEQFF. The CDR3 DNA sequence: TGCGCCAGCAGCTTGGAACTAGCGTCCTACAATGAGCAGTTCTTC.

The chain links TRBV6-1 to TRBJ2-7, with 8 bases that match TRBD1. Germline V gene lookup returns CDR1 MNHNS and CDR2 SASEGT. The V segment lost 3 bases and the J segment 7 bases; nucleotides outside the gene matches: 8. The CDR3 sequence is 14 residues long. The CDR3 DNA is TGTGCCAGCAGTGAGACAGGGGAGTCTGGAGAGCAGTACTTC. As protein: CASSETGESGEQYF.

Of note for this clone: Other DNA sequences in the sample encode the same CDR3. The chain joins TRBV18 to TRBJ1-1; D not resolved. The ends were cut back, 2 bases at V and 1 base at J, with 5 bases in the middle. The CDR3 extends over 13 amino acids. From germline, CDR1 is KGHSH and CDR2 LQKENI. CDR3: CASSPTENTEAFF. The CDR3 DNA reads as TGTGCCAGCTCACCAACAGAGAACACTGAAGCTTTCTTT. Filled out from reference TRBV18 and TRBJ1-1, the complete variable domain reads NAGVMQNPRHLVRRRGQEARLRCSPMKGHSHVYWYRQLPEEGLKFMVYLQKENIIDESGMPKERFSAEFPKEGPSILRIQQVVRGDSAAYFCASSPTENTEAFFGQGTRLTVV.

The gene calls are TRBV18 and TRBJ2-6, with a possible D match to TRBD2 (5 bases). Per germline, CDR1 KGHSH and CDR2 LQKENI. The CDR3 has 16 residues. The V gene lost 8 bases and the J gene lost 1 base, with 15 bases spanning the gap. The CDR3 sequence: CASGALSGSGANVLTF. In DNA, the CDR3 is TGTGCCAGCGGAGCCCTTTCGGGGTCTGGGGCCAACGTCCTGACTTTC.

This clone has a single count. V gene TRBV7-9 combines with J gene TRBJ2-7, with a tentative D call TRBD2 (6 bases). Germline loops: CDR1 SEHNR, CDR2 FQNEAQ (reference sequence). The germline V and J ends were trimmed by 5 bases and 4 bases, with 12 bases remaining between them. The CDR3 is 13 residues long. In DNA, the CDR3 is TGTGCCAGCAGCCTCGGGAGTCGGTACGAGCAGTACTTC. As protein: CASSLGSRYEQYF. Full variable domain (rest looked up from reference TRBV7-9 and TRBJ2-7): DTGVSQNPRHKITKRGQNVTFRCDPISEHNRLYWYRQTLGQGPEFLTYFQNEAQLEKSRLLSDRFSAERPKGSFSTLEIQRTEQGDSAMYLCASSLGSRYEQYFGPGTRLTVT.

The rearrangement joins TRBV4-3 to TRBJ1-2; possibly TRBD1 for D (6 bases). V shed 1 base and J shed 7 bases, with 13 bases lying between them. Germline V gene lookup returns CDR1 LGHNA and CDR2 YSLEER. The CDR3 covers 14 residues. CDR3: CASSQVTGKVGYTF. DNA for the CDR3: TGCGCCAGCAGCCAAGTTACAGGGAAGGTTGGCTACACCTTC.

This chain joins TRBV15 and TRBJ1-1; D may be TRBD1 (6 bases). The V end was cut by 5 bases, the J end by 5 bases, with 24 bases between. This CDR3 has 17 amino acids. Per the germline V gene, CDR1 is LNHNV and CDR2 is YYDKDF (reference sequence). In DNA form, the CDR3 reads TGTGCCACCAGCGGTTGGCGTGTCAGGGGCGCTGGTACTGAAGCTTTCTTT. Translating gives CATSGWRVRGAGTEAFF.

CDR3 sequence (DNA): TGTGCCAGCAGCTTGGTGATCCCGGAGTTTGGTGACACCGGGGAGCTGTTTTTT. Translation: CASSLVIPEFGDTGELFF. This rearrangement joins TRBV5-6 to TRBJ2-2; D remains ambiguous. This CDR3 comprises 18 residues. Trimming pared 0 bases from V and 3 bases from J, leaving 18 bases between. Germline CDR1 reads SGHDT; CDR2 reads YYEEEE.

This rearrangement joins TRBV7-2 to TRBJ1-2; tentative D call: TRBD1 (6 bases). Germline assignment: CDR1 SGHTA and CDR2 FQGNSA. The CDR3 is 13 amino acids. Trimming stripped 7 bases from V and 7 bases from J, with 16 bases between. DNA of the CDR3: TGTGCCAGCAAAAACAGGGCTGGTAGTGGCTACACCTTC. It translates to CASKNRAGSGYTF.

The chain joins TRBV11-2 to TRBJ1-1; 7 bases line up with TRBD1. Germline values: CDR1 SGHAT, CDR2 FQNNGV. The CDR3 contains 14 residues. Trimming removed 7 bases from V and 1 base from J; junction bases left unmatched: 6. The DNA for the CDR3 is TGTGCCAGCATCCTACAGGGGTGGAACACTGAAGCTTTCTTT. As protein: CASILQGWNTEAFF.

CDR3 amino acids: CASSADVGVQETQYF. CDR3 nucleotides: TGTGCCAGCAGCGCAGATGTTGGAGTTCAAGAGACCCAGTACTTC. V usage is TRBV9 and J usage is TRBJ2-5, with D uncertain. Trimming took off 3 bases at V and 2 bases at J, with 14 bases between the two ends. Looked up from germline, CDR1 is SGDLS and CDR2 is YYNGEE. This CDR3 has 15 residues.

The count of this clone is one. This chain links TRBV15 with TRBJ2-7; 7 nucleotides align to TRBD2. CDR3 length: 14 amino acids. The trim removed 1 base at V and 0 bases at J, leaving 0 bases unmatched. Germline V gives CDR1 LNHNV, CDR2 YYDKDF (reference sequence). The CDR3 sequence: CATSRGGGSYEQYF. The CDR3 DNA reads TGTGCCACCAGCAGAGGCGGGGGCTCCTACGAGCAGTACTTC.

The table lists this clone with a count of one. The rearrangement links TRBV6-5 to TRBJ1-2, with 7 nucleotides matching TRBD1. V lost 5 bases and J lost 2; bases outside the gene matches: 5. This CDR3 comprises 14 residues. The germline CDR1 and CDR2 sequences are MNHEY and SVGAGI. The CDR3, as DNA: TGTGCCAGCAGTCAATCGACAGGGAACTATGGCTACACCTTC. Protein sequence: CASSQSTGNYGYTF.

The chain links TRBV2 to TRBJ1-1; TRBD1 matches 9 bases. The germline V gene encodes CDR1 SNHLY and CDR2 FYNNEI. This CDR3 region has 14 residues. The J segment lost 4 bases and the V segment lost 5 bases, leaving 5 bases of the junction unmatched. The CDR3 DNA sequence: TGTGCCAGCAGTCAGGGACAGGGAATCACTGAAGCTTTCTTT. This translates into CASSQGQGITEAFF.

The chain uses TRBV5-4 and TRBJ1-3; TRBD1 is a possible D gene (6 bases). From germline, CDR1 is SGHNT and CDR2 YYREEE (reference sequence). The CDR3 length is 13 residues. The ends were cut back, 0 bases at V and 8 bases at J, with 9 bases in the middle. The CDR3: CASSLDRVDTIYF. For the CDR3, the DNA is TGTGCCAGCAGCTTGGACAGGGTGGACACCATATATTTT.

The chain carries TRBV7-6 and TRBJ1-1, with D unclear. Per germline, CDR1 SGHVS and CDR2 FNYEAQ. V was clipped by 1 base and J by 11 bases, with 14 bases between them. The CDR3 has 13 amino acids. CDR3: CASSLGEGRPAFF. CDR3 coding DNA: TGTGCCAGCAGCTTAGGGGAGGGCAGGCCTGCTTTCTTT.

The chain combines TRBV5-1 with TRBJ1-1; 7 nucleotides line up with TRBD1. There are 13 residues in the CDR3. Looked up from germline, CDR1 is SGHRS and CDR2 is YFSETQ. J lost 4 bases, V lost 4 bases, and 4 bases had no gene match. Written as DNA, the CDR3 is TGCGCCAGCAGCCGACAGGGAGGCACTGAAGCTTTCTTT. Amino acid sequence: CASSRQGGTEAFF.

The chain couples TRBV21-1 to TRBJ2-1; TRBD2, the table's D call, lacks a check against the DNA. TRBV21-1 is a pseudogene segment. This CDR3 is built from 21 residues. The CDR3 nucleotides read TGTGCCAGCAGCAAAGCGCTTTTGGGGACTAGCCCCCCCAGCTCCTACAATGAGCAGTTCTTC. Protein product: CASSKALLGTSPPSSYNEQFF.

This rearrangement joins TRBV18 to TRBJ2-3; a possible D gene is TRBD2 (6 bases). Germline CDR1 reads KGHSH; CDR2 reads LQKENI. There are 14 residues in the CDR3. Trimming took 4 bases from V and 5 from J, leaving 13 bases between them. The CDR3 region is CASSLSSAGDTQYF. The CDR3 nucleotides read TGTGCCAGCTCACTCAGCTCAGCGGGAGATACGCAGTATTTT.

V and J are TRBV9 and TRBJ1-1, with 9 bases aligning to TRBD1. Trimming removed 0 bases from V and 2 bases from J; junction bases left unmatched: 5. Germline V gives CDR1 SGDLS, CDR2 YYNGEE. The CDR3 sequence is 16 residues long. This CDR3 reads CASSVGWGQGNTEAFF. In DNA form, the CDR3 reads TGTGCCAGCAGCGTAGGGTGGGGACAGGGAAACACTGAAGCTTTCTTT.

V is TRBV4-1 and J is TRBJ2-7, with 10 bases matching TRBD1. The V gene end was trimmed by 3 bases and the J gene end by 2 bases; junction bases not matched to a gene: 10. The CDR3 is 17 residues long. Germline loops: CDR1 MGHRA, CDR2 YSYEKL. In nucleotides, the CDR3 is TGCGCCAGCAGCCACCTGGGGGGGACAGGGGTGGCCTACGAGCAGTACTTC. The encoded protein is CASSHLGGTGVAYEQYF.

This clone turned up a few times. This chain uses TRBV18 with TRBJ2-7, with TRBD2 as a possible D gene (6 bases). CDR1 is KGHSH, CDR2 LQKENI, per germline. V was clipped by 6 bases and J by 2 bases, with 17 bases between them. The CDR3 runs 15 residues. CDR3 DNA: TGTGCCAGCTCGGCCAACGGACGGGGGACCTACGAGCAGTACTTC. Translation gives CASSANGRGTYEQYF.